A selection of T cell receptor beta chains follows, all from one sample in a study of blood T cell repertoires in COVID-19. Profiling relied on immunoSEQ multiplex PCR, and the TCRdb table lists in-frame clones only, not all of them. The table has more than 110,000 clones, approximately 83% seen once. Input material: peripheral blood. The receptors here all came from a human donor in a cohort sampled during active COVID-19. The CDR3 runs from the conserved cysteine through the conserved F or W. The order of the fields is V gene, D gene, J gene, clone size, CDR3 DNA, CDR3 protein. The D gene is left open where the match is weak. A row's size may be missing; if present it is once, few, many or a size class.

>TRBV6-5|NA|TRBJ1-3|NA
TGTGCCAGCAGTTACTCGCCCCCGGGCTCTGGAAACACCATATATTTT
CASSYSPPGSGNTIYF
>TRBV4-1|NA|TRBJ2-1|few
TGCGCCAGCAGCCAAGCGATATTCGCGTACAATGAGCAGTTCTTC
CASSQAIFAYNEQFF
>TRBV9|TRBD1|TRBJ1-2|few
TGTGCCAGCAGCGTAGAGGGGGCGCGGGTCTATGGCTACACCTTC
CASSVEGARVYGYTF
>TRBV5-1|TRBD1|TRBJ2-7|once
TGCGCCAGCAGCTCCCGGGACAGGACCTACGAGCAGTACTTC
CASSSRDRTYEQYF
>TRBV19|TRBD1|TRBJ2-7|NA
TGTGCCAGTAGTTACCGGACAGGGGGTTACGAGCAGTACTTC
CASSYRTGGYEQYF
>TRBV5-1|TRBD2|TRBJ2-5|NA
TGCGCCAGCAGCACTAGCGGGGGAATGGAGACCCAGTACTTC
CASSTSGGMETQYF
>TRBV20-1|NA|TRBJ1-2|NA
TGCAGTGCTAGTCCTCCTCCAGGGGACGGCTACACCTTC
CSASPPPGDGYTF
>TRBV4-1|NA|TRBJ2-2|NA
TGCGCCAGCAGCGACGGGACTCTCGCGAACACCGGGGAGCTGTTTTTT
CASSDGTLANTGELFF
>TRBV6-5|TRBD1|TRBJ1-2|NA
TGTGCCAGCAGTTTCACAGGGGGGCCTAACTATGGCTACACCTTC
CASSFTGGPNYGYTF
>TRBV7-2|NA|TRBJ2-2|NA
TGTGCCAGCAGCTTAGCGAAGGGAGGATTCACCGGGGAGCTGTTTTTT
CASSLAKGGFTGELFF
>TRBV7-2|NA|TRBJ1-3|NA
TGTGCCAGCAGCTTAGACCTATCGGGAAACACCATATATTTT
CASSLDLSGNTIYF